Below, 26 T cell receptor beta chains from the same sample are listed, as sequenced in a study of T cell clones after liver transplantation. Clones were read by immunoSEQ multiplex PCR, and TCRdb kept only the in-frame ones, dropping some. Among tens of thousands of clones listed, approximately 87% were seen once. The sequencing used CD4+ T cells from blood, collected at the 22-month timepoint. The receptors shown here come from a human patient who received a liver transplant. Part of the T cell pool may stem from the graft donor.

The rearrangement uses TRBV4-2 and TRBJ2-5, with 9 bases aligning to TRBD2. Trimming removed 1 base from V and 4 bases from J; junction bases left unmatched: 10. CDR1 is LGHNA, CDR2 YNFKEQ, per germline. This CDR3 comprises 17 residues. DNA for the CDR3: TGTGCCAGCAGCCAAGTTCCGATTAGCGGGAGCGGAGAGACCCAGTACTTC. This translates into CASSQVPISGSGETQYF.

The chain is built from TRBV18 and TRBJ2-7; a weak D match, TRBD1 (6 bases). The CDR3 loop spans 14 amino acids. CDR1 is KGHSH and CDR2 is LQKENI in the germline V gene. V lost 3 bases and J lost 5, with 14 bases in between. The CDR3 sequence is CASSPRSDRNEQYF. In DNA, the CDR3 is TGTGCCAGCTCACCTAGGAGCGACAGGAACGAGCAGTACTTC.

This clone was seen only a few times. This chain joins TRBV28 and TRBJ2-1; the D gene is possibly TRBD2 (5 bases). Germline CDR1 reads MDHEN; CDR2 reads SYDVKM. CDR3 size: 12 residues. The germline V and J ends were trimmed by 7 bases and 6 bases, with 10 bases remaining between them. CDR3 coding DNA: TGTGCCAGCATCGGGCGGGCCAATGAGCAGTTCTTC. Encoded protein: CASIGRANEQFF.

The chain uses TRBV28 and TRBJ2-7; 11 positions match TRBD2. CDR1 and CDR2 (germline): MDHEN, SYDVKM. There are 14 residues in the CDR3. The V segment lost 8 bases and the J segment 5 bases; nucleotides outside the gene matches: 8. The CDR3 loop is CASGITSGSHEQYF. The CDR3 DNA is TGTGCCAGCGGCATTACTAGCGGGAGTCACGAGCAGTACTTC.

The chain employs TRBV5-6 and TRBJ2-3; 7 nucleotides match TRBD1. Trimming at V came to 0 bases and at J to 5 bases, leaving 6 bases not matched to a gene. CDR3 length: 15 amino acids. Germline lookup yields CDR1 SGHDT and CDR2 YYEEEE. The CDR3 here is CASSLVDRVEDTQYF. CDR3 DNA: TGTGCCAGCAGCTTGGTTGACAGGGTGGAAGATACGCAGTATTTT.

This clone was counted a single time. The V and J genes are TRBV5-1 and TRBJ2-2, with 9 positions matching TRBD2. Germline lookup yields CDR1 SGHRS and CDR2 YFSETQ. The trim removed 0 bases at V and 2 bases at J, leaving 5 bases unmatched. The CDR3 has 17 amino acids. CDR3 nucleotides: TGCGCCAGCAGCTTGGGCCTAGCGGGAACCAACACCGGGGAGCTGTTTTTT. Its translation: CASSLGLAGTNTGELFF.

This clone was seen only once. This chain uses TRBV5-4 with TRBJ1-1; 7 nucleotides line up with TRBD1. The CDR3 has 15 amino acids. Germline V CDR1 and CDR2: SGHNT, YYREEE (reference sequence). V dropped 3 bases and J dropped 0; count of bases not matched to a gene: 5. The CDR3 loop reads CASSSRQGMNTEAFF. CDR3 bases: TGTGCCAGCAGCTCACGACAGGGAATGAACACTGAAGCTTTCTTT.

The chain employs TRBV2 and TRBJ1-2; maybe TRBD1 (5 bases). The germline V and J ends were trimmed by 6 bases and 8 bases, with 16 bases remaining between them. In germline, CDR1 is SNHLY, CDR2 FYNNEI. The CDR3 has 13 residues. The CDR3 sequence: CASSESGGGGYTF. In nucleotides, the CDR3 is TGTGCCAGCAGCGAATCTGGGGGAGGAGGCTACACCTTC.

CDR3 sequence reads: CASSLVKGQGPSYEQYF. The CDR3 DNA reads as TGTGCCAGCAGCTTGGTTAAGGGACAGGGTCCCTCCTACGAGCAGTACTTC. The chain is built from TRBV5-6 and TRBJ2-7; TRBD1 matches at 9 bases. From germline, CDR1 is SGHDT and CDR2 YYEEEE. This CDR3 region has 17 residues. J gave up 0 bases and V 0 bases, and 7 bases lay outside the gene matches.

This sequence joins TRBV23-1 and TRBJ1-5, with a possible D match to TRBD1 (5 bases). TRBV23-1 is flagged as an ORF with uncertain function. The CDR3 has 14 amino acids. The V end was cut by 7 bases, the J end by 2 bases, with 12 bases between. The CDR3 DNA reads TGCGCCAGCAAGATCCGGGACGGCAATCAGCCCCAGCATTTT. Its protein product is CASKIRDGNQPQHF.

This chain connects TRBV10-3 to TRBJ1-2, with D possibly TRBD1 on 5 matching bases. Trimming left V 11 bases short and J 5 bases short, with 18 bases between. The CDR3 totals 13 residues. CDR1 and CDR2 from the germline V gene are ENHRY and SYGVKD. CDR3 protein: CASTQGGSYGYTF. The CDR3 DNA reads as TGTGCCTCAACTCAGGGTGGGTCATATGGCTACACCTTC.

The chain employs TRBV5-1 and TRBJ2-7; D is perhaps TRBD1 (6 bases). Germline lookup yields CDR1 SGHRS and CDR2 YFSETQ. Trimming cost V 4 bases and J 6 bases, with 20 bases left between them. The length of the CDR3 is 15 residues. The CDR3 reads CASSPPATGLSEQYF. As DNA, the CDR3 is TGCGCCAGCAGCCCCCCCGCGACAGGACTGAGCGAGCAGTACTTC.

This clone has a handful of counts. CDR3 DNA: TGTGCCATCCGTAGACCTACGGGGGAGCTGTTTTTT. It specifies CAIRRPTGELFF. The chain employs TRBV10-3 and TRBJ2-2, with D uncertain. The CDR3 loop spans 12 amino acids. Germline CDR1 ENHRY, CDR2 SYGVKD. Trimming left V 8 bases short and J 8 bases short, with 12 bases between.

This rearrangement joins TRBV5-4 to TRBJ2-3, with TRBD1 matching 7 bases. The CDR3 spans 15 residues. V shed 4 bases, J shed 2 bases, and the junction held 7 bases outside the gene matches. Per the germline V gene, CDR1 is SGHNT and CDR2 is YYREEE (reference sequence). The CDR3 coding sequence is TGTGCCAGCAGCACCCGGGACAGAGCCACAGATACGCAGTATTTT. Translated, it gives CASSTRDRATDTQYF.

The gene calls are TRBV4-2 and TRBJ2-7; D is perhaps TRBD1 or TRBD2 (5 bases each). The CDR3 totals 13 residues. The V and J ends lost 6 bases and 5 bases respectively, with 14 bases between them. Looked up from germline, CDR1 is LGHNA and CDR2 is YNFKEQ. CDR3 sequence: CASSRDGLHEQYF. DNA for the CDR3: TGTGCCAGCAGTAGGGACGGCCTACACGAGCAGTACTTC.

This clone was counted between two and nine times. V usage is TRBV7-9 and J usage is TRBJ1-1; D remains unclear. The V gene lost 1 base and the J gene lost 1 base, with 4 bases spanning the gap. The CDR3 extends over 13 amino acids. The germline CDR1 and CDR2 sequences are SEHNR and FQNEAQ (reference sequence). The chain's CDR3 is CASSLEANTEAFF. The CDR3 bases are TGTGCCAGCAGCTTAGAGGCGAACACTGAAGCTTTCTTT.

This chain connects TRBV18 to TRBJ1-4; unclear D gene. The CDR3 covers 18 residues. Per the germline V gene, CDR1 is KGHSH and CDR2 is LQKENI. With 2 bases removed from V and 2 bases from J, the gap between germline ends came to 18 bases. In DNA, the CDR3 is TGTGCCAGCTCACCATCAATTCTGCGGTCCGGGACTAATGAAAAACTGTTTTTT. This sequence encodes CASSPSILRSGTNEKLFF.

V gene TRBV25-1 combines with J gene TRBJ2-1, with TRBD1 as a possible D gene (6 bases). CDR3 length: 15 amino acids. The V end lost 6 bases, the J end lost 3 bases, and 15 bases lay between the germline ends. Germline-derived CDR1 and CDR2 are MGHDK and SYGVNS. CDR3 nucleotides: TGTGCCAGCAGCGCCGACAGGCGGAACTACAATGAGCAGTTCTTC. Its protein product is CASSADRRNYNEQFF.

This clone appeared a few times. The rearrangement joins TRBV19 to TRBJ1-5; a weak D match, TRBD1 (5 bases). The V and J ends lost 8 bases and 1 base respectively, with 9 bases between them. CDR3 length equals 13 residues. The germline CDR1 and CDR2 sequences are LNHDA and SQIVND (reference sequence). CDR3 loop: CASEWGSNQPQHF. CDR3 coding DNA: TGTGCCAGTGAGTGGGGCAGCAATCAGCCCCAGCATTTT.

This clone came up a few times. V usage is TRBV27 and J usage is TRBJ1-2; no firm D call. Germline CDR1 MNHEY, CDR2 SMNVEV (reference sequence). Deletions cut 2 bases from V and 4 bases from J, with 8 bases between. The CDR3 runs to 13 residues. The CDR3 protein is CASSLVGPYGYTF. Written as DNA, the CDR3 is TGTGCCAGCAGTTTAGTCGGGCCCTATGGCTACACCTTC.

The chain uses TRBV6-6 and TRBJ2-5, with D uncertain. V was shortened by 3 bases and J by 2 bases, with 13 bases between the two germline ends. Germline V lookup: CDR1 MNHNY, CDR2 SVGAGI (reference sequence). This CDR3 has 15 residues. CDR3: CASSYGRLGQETQYF. CDR3 nucleotides: TGTGCCAGCAGTTATGGTCGGCTAGGGCAAGAGACCCAGTACTTC.

The chain couples TRBV7-2 to TRBJ2-1, with no clear D. Trimming took off 4 bases at V and 9 bases at J, with 16 bases between the two ends. In germline, CDR1 is SGHTA, CDR2 FQGNSA. CDR3 length: 14 amino acids. The CDR3 loop is CASSSDPSSGEQFF. CDR3 nucleotides: TGTGCCAGCAGCTCAGACCCCAGCTCGGGTGAGCAGTTCTTC.

This clone appeared once. This sequence joins TRBV5-1 and TRBJ1-3; D remains unclear. The CDR3 length is 17 residues. Germline V gene sequence: CDR1 SGHRS, CDR2 YFSETQ. V was pared by 0 bases and J by 3 bases, with 16 bases between. Here the CDR3 DNA reads TGCGCCAGCAGCTTGGAGGGCAGCGTCCTTGGTGGAAACACCATATATTTT. It specifies CASSLEGSVLGGNTIYF.

The chain carries TRBV28 and TRBJ2-1; the match to TRBD2 covers 11 bases. J gave up 2 bases and V 5 bases, and 5 bases lay outside the gene matches. CDR1 MDHEN and CDR2 SYDVKM come from the germline V gene. The CDR3 contains 16 residues. The chain's CDR3 is CASSVTSGRAYNEQFF. CDR3 nucleotide sequence: TGTGCCAGCAGTGTAACTAGCGGGAGAGCCTACAATGAGCAGTTCTTC.

V usage is TRBV4-3 and J usage is TRBJ1-5; D not certain. The ends were cut back, 0 bases at V and 5 bases at J, with 5 bases in the middle. This CDR3 spans 13 amino acids. Germline values: CDR1 LGHNA, CDR2 YSLEER. The CDR3 is CASSQDLHQPQHF. The CDR3 DNA is TGCGCCAGCAGCCAAGACTTGCATCAGCCCCAGCATTTT.

The chain recombines TRBV2 with TRBJ2-1; 7 positions match TRBD2. CDR1 is SNHLY and CDR2 is FYNNEI in the germline V gene. After removal of 7 bases from V and 6 bases from J, the junction contained 9 bases not matched to a gene. The CDR3 extends over 14 amino acids. As DNA, the CDR3 is TGTGCCAGCACGGGGGGTCGAGCCTCCAATGAGCAGTTCTTC. Translating gives CASTGGRASNEQFF.